The 7 T cell receptor beta chains in this list originate from one sample, sequenced in a study of early T cells in non-severe SARS-CoV-2 infection. One entry per CDR3 protein, called by TCRdb with MiXCR from the 5' RACE reads. Among tens of thousands of distinct CDR3 sequences listed, roughly 7% were seen once. Material for sequencing was whole blood. The receptor source for this set is an adult who was a healthcare worker with PCR-confirmed SARS-CoV-2 infection or an uninfected control (not recorded which).

The chain recombines TRBV7-9 with TRBJ2-7, with D perhaps assigned TRBD1 or TRBD2 (5 bases each). V gave up 5 bases and J gave up 2 bases, with 16 bases separating them. Germline V lookup: CDR1 SEHNR, CDR2 FQNEAQ (reference sequence). The CDR3 sequence is 15 residues long. The CDR3, as DNA: TGTGCCAGCAGCGGAGCCCGGGACCGAACCTACGAGCAGTACTTC. Translation: CASSGARDRTYEQYF.

The chain recombines TRBV28 with TRBJ2-6; D not resolved. The CDR3 runs 15 residues. Germline CDR1 is MDHEN and CDR2 is SYDVKM. V dropped 2 bases and J dropped 2 bases, with 7 bases sitting between them. The DNA for the CDR3 is TGTGCCAGCAGTTTAAGGGATCCTGGGGCCAACGTCCTGACTTTC. Protein: CASSLRDPGANVLTF.

This clonotype was counted between two and nine times. The chain joins TRBV7-3 to TRBJ1-1, with 8 bases fitting TRBD1. There are 14 residues in the CDR3. V gave up 4 bases and J gave up 3 bases; unmatched junction bases: 4. Germline V gene lookup returns CDR1 SGHTA and CDR2 FQGTGA. DNA for the CDR3: TGTGCCAGCAGCTCCACAGGGGGTTACACTGAAGCTTTCTTT. Its translation is CASSSTGGYTEAFF.

This clonotype has more than one count but fewer than ten. The V and J genes are TRBV27 and TRBJ1-2; maybe TRBD1 (5 bases). The CDR3 extends over 14 amino acids. V gave up 1 base and J gave up 6 bases, with 12 bases separating them. Germline V gives CDR1 MNHEY, CDR2 SMNVEV (reference sequence). CDR3 in DNA: TGTGCCAGCAGTTTATTGGGCAGGGAGGATGGCTACACCTTC. This sequence encodes CASSLLGREDGYTF.

CDR3 amino acids: CSARRADTQYF. CDR3 DNA: TGCAGTGCTAGAAGAGCAGATACGCAGTATTTT. The chain has TRBV20-1 and TRBJ2-3; D uncertain. V lost 2 bases to trimming and J lost 4 bases, with 4 bases between them. The germline gives CDR1 DFQATT, CDR2 SNEGSKA (reference sequence). This CDR3 has 11 residues.

This clonotype came up many times. This rearrangement joins TRBV5-4 to TRBJ2-1, with TRBD2 as a possible D gene (5 bases). Germline V gene data show CDR1 as SGHNT and CDR2 as YYREEE (reference sequence). The CDR3 extends over 13 amino acids. The V end was cut by 3 bases, the J end by 5 bases, with 9 bases between. DNA for the CDR3: TGTGCCAGCAGCTCGGGGTCAGACAATGAGCAGTTCTTC. Translating it yields CASSSGSDNEQFF.

This clonotype was found a few times. CDR3: CASSLVAGGTDTQYF. The CDR3 bases are TGTGCCAGCAGCTTGGTCGCGGGAGGAACAGATACGCAGTATTTT. The gene calls are TRBV5-6 and TRBJ2-3, with 8 positions matching TRBD2. The CDR3 extends over 15 amino acids. Germline V gene lookup returns CDR1 SGHDT and CDR2 YYEEEE. Trimming cost V 0 bases and J 3 bases; bases outside gene matches: 3.